This TCR beta chain is from a study of T cells after yellow fever vaccination (dated by TCRdb to about 2019). The study in broad terms: The SMART-Seq v4 Ultra Low Input RNA kit was used to prepare libraries from fractions with low cell numbers. Two healthy male donors, one aged 18 to 30 and one aged 30 to 40 years, were included in the cohort. Blood was drawn at multiple timepoints before and after primary and secondary immunization, with bulk PBMC replicates and cell subsets isolated. Bulk TCR alpha and beta repertoires were sequenced longitudinally to track T-cell clones before and after primary and booster YFV17D yellow fever vaccination. Broad study findings and their caveats: FACS-sorted repertoires could contain abundant contaminating clonotypes from the bulk population, so computational filtering was required. A small fraction of clonotypes showed up in both the CD4 and CD8 compartments, probably as a result of convergent recombination. Only a couple of donors were included in the study, so the extent to which the findings can be generalized is limited. Compared with the primary T-cell response, the secondary T-cell response was weaker but faster, peaking on day 5 rather than day 15. After the booster, most of the clones that had expanded following primary vaccination were detected again (96% of CD4 and roughly 88% of CD8), which suggests that memory was broadly maintained.

The intended sense of this specimen's treatment or condition label: live attenuated yellow fever vaccine strain. At each blood-draw timepoint, two biological replicates of bulk PBMCs were collected. PBMCs were isolated from peripheral blood using a standard Ficoll-Paque protocol. TriZol was used to extract RNA from bulk PBMCs, CD4 and CD8 fractions, and dextramer-positive and dextramer-negative fractions. The CDR3 contains 15 residues, cysteine and phenylalanine counted. The sequence is cut down to CDR3 DNA, 45 bases in frame from base 1. V and J lose 3 bases and 6 bases, and a span of 17 bases separates them. The listed sequencing device is Illumina NovaSeq 6000. Synthesis of TCR cDNA relied on 5'RACE template switching, a step that introduced a universal primer site along with unique molecular identifiers. cDNA synthesis was primed from both the TCR alpha and TCR beta constant segments. Library amplification used two PCR steps, and the second PCR step added sample barcodes and sequencing adapters. Sequencing of the libraries was done on either Illumina HiSeq 2500 (2x100 bp) or NovaSeq (2x150 bp). Per the source publication's procedure: Demultiplexing of reads and collapsing into UMI consensus sequences were performed with MIGEC, and V(D)J alignment was carried out with MiXCR. Clonotypes responding to the vaccine were identified with edgeR on replicate PBMC samples, with the criteria of FDR below 0.01 and a log2 fold change above 5 up to day 15. Each bulk clonotype received a CD4 or CD8 identity based on whether the sequenced CD4 or CD8 repertoire contained that clonotype at higher abundance. Through fastp at Q25 and MiXCR, TCRdb rebuilt clones from the public reads, retaining in-frame beta chains. Rows with a matching CDR3 protein are joined into one entry that keeps the most common DNA and genes. The V and J calls and clone size come from TCRdb's table, not from the authors' own analysis. The sample contains 250,000 to 400,000 distinct CDR3 sequences, 4.1% of them found a single time. The top ten constitute just under 25% of the sample.

This clonotype was seen repeatedly, ten times or more. Its target antigen remains unknown. Base qualities are not at hand, and no much larger clone is one base apart. The chain was built from TRBV12-3 or TRBV12-4 and TRBJ1-1, with a weak D call of TRBD1 (5 bases match). The sample was PBMCs, taken 5 days after the yellow fever booster vaccination. The sequence derives from a man aged 18 to 30 who received the YFV17D yellow fever vaccine. The bases read TGTGCCAGCAGTTTTACAGGAACAGGAGGGTCTGAAGCTTTCTTT. Translated, this is CASSFTGTGGSEAFF.